The 29 T cell receptor beta chains below all came from one sample that was sequenced in a study of T-cell memory formation after mild COVID-19. TCRdb re-analysed the 5' RACE reads in MiXCR, keeping a single row per CDR3 protein. This sample yields about 57,000 distinct CDR3 sequences, of which over 9% are seen a single time; 24% belongs to the top ten. Specimen: PBMCs or a T cell subset sorted from them (not recorded which). These receptors came from a man aged 18 to 35 who had mild COVID-19 (a few samples of this study predate the infection). Cell type and time point are not known.

This clonotype was seen ten or more times. V usage is TRBV6-4 and J usage is TRBJ2-3; no clear D gene. The CDR3 sequence is 13 residues long. Trimming shortened V by 4 bases and J by 3 bases, and 8 bases separated the two germline ends. Per the germline V gene, CDR1 is MRHNA and CDR2 is SNTAGT. Here the CDR3 reads CASSGNPTDTQYF. The CDR3 DNA reads TGTGCCAGCAGTGGGAACCCAACAGATACGCAGTATTTT.

This clonotype occurred many times. The chain carries TRBV18 and TRBJ1-5; TRBD1 is a possible D gene (5 bases). The V end was cut by 3 bases, the J end by 7 bases, with 13 bases between. CDR3 length: 14 residues. The germline V gene encodes CDR1 KGHSH and CDR2 LQKENI. Written as DNA, the CDR3 is TGTGCCAGCTCACCGCAGGGTTTCGACCAGCCCCAGCATTTT. Translation: CASSPQGFDQPQHF.

This clonotype came up a few times. In DNA form, the CDR3 reads TGTGCCAGCAGCCTCAACGCCGGTCCGACCTCCTACACCTTC. Residues: CASSLNAGPTSYTF. This chain joins TRBV3-1 and TRBJ1-2; D is unresolved. The CDR3 runs 14 residues. Trimming took 4 bases from V and 10 from J, leaving 19 bases between them. Germline-derived CDR1 and CDR2 are LGHDT and YNNKEL (reference sequence).

This clonotype was recorded at least ten times. The genes are TRBV29-1 and TRBJ2-3; D unresolved. This CDR3 has 11 amino acids. Germline values: CDR1 SQVTM, CDR2 ANQGSEA. Deletions cut 8 bases from V and 4 bases from J, with 10 bases between. The CDR3, as DNA: TGCAGCCTCATCTTTGCAGATACGCAGTATTTT. This codes for CSLIFADTQYF.

The sample holds a few counts of this clonotype. The chain joins TRBV11-2 to TRBJ2-5; tentatively, D is TRBD2 (5 bases). The CDR3 length is 17 residues. V was clipped by 3 bases and J by 5 bases, with 22 bases between them. CDR1 is SGHAT, CDR2 FQNNGV, per germline. The CDR3 DNA reads TGTGCCAGCAGCTTCCCGCCAAGACCCATTTCGGGGGAGACCCAGTACTTC. Its protein is CASSFPPRPISGETQYF.

DNA of the CDR3: TGCAGCGTCTGGGGGGGGCAAGAGACCCAGTACTTC. Residues: CSVWGGQETQYF. The J gene is TRBJ2-5, the V gene TRBV29-1; 7 bases are shared with TRBD2. The CDR3 has 12 residues. The germline V gene encodes CDR1 SQVTM and CDR2 ANQGSEA. With V trimmed by 6 bases and J by 2 bases, 3 bases remained unmatched.

This clonotype was counted between two and nine times. This rearrangement joins TRBV6-5 to TRBJ1-4; D remains ambiguous. This CDR3 spans 15 amino acids. Germline V gene lookup returns CDR1 MNHEY and CDR2 SVGAGI. Trimming pared 5 bases from V and 8 bases from J, leaving 18 bases between. The DNA for the CDR3 is TGTGCCAGCAGTCCCCTTCGGCCGCCACAGGAAAAACTGTTTTTT. Amino acid sequence: CASSPLRPPQEKLFF.

The rearrangement joins TRBV4-1 to TRBJ1-1; D might be TRBD1 (5 bases). Germline CDR1 reads MGHRA; CDR2 reads YSYEKL. The CDR3 covers 14 residues. Trimming left V 4 bases short and J 5 bases short, with 14 bases between. The CDR3 nucleotides are TGCGCCAGCAGCCCCTCCGGGGGGAGGACTGAAGCTTTCTTT. Amino acids: CASSPSGGRTEAFF.

The chain uses TRBV6-4 and TRBJ1-6, with D unresolved. Between the trimmed V and J ends, which lost 0 bases and 6 bases, there was a span of 3 bases. Germline assignment: CDR1 MRHNA and CDR2 SNTAGT. The CDR3 extends over 13 amino acids. CDR3 DNA sequence: TGTGCCAGCAGTGACTCGCCTAATTCACCCCTCCACTTT. Amino acids: CASSDSPNSPLHF.

This clonotype was picked up many times. V is TRBV7-2 and J is TRBJ1-5; 9 nucleotides match TRBD1. This CDR3 contains 15 residues. Trimming cost V 5 bases and J 10 bases; bases outside gene matches: 12. Per the germline V gene, CDR1 is SGHTA and CDR2 is FQGNSA. The CDR3 DNA reads TGTGCCAGCAGCCCAGAGGGGACAGGGAAATCACCCCAGCATTTT. It encodes CASSPEGTGKSPQHF. Combining the CDR3 with reference TRBV7-2 and TRBJ1-5 gives the whole variable domain GAGVSQSPSNKVTEKGKDVELRCDPISGHTALYWYRQSLGQGLEFLIYFQGNSAPDKSGLPSDRFSAERTGGSVSTLTIQRTQQEDSAVYLCASSPEGTGKSPQHFGDGTRLSIL.

V gene TRBV7-9 combines with J gene TRBJ2-6; D is perhaps TRBD2 (7 bases). Germline V gene sequence: CDR1 SEHNR, CDR2 FQNEAQ (reference sequence). The CDR3 contains 17 residues. The germline V and J ends were trimmed by 0 bases and 4 bases, with 13 bases remaining between them. The CDR3 nucleotides read TGTGCCAGCAGCTTAGCGGGGGGGCCGAGAGGGGCCAACGTCCTGACTTTC. Translating it yields CASSLAGGPRGANVLTF.

In this sample, this clonotype turned up a few times. The rearrangement joins TRBV5-1 to TRBJ1-6; D might be TRBD1 (5 bases). Deletions cut 0 bases from V and 7 bases from J, with 11 bases between. The CDR3 has 15 amino acids. Germline assignment: CDR1 SGHRS and CDR2 YFSETQ. The CDR3 reads CASSLAPGGNSPLHF. The CDR3 DNA follows: TGCGCCAGCAGCTTGGCCCCGGGGGGGAATTCACCCCTCCACTTT.

This clonotype was detected many times. The chain uses TRBV10-3 and TRBJ2-5; D is ambiguous. The CDR3 is made up of 13 amino acids. V was clipped by 0 bases and J by 5 bases, with 7 bases between them. The V gene's germline CDR1 is ENHRY and CDR2 SYGVKD. The CDR3 spells CAISESTLETQYF. Here the CDR3 DNA reads TGTGCCATCAGTGAGTCGACTCTCGAGACCCAGTACTTC.

CDR3 sequence reads: CASSLGSSYGYTF. The CDR3 coding sequence is TGTGCCAGCAGCCTAGGCTCGTCCTATGGCTACACCTTC. The V gene is TRBV7-2, the J gene TRBJ1-2; D unclear. The V gene's germline CDR1 is SGHTA and CDR2 FQGNSA. The CDR3 contains 13 residues. V was trimmed by 5 bases and J by 4 bases, leaving 11 bases between them.

This clonotype was seen repeatedly, ten times or more. The chain has TRBV7-2 and TRBJ2-5; D is perhaps TRBD1 or TRBD2 (5 bases each). Deletions cut 2 bases from V and 2 bases from J, with 9 bases between. CDR1 and CDR2 from the germline V gene are SGHTA and FQGNSA. The CDR3 is 14 amino acids. The CDR3 DNA reads TGTGCCAGCAGCTTAAGAGGGGTTCAAGAGACCCAGTACTTC. It is translated as CASSLRGVQETQYF.

This clonotype was counted ten times or more. This chain joins TRBV9 and TRBJ2-1, with D possibly called TRBD1 or TRBD2 (5 bases each). This CDR3 comprises 15 residues. The germline V gene encodes CDR1 SGDLS and CDR2 YYNGEE. The V gene lost 4 bases and the J gene lost 0 bases, with 11 bases spanning the gap. The CDR3 is CASSSVGVSYNEQFF. Written as DNA, the CDR3 is TGTGCCAGCAGCTCAGTGGGGGTCTCCTACAATGAGCAGTTCTTC.

This clonotype was counted a few times. In nucleotides, the CDR3 is TGTGCCAGCTCAGAGGGACGGAGTGGAGGGCGCTATGGCTACACCTTC. Translating gives CASSEGRSGGRYGYTF. The genes are TRBV18 and TRBJ1-2; D is possibly TRBD1 (5 bases). CDR3 length: 16 residues. Per the germline V gene, CDR1 is KGHSH and CDR2 is LQKENI. The V end was cut by 5 bases, the J end by 4 bases, with 20 bases between.

This chain links TRBV18 with TRBJ2-5; tentatively, D is TRBD1 (5 bases). CDR1 and CDR2 from the germline V gene are KGHSH and LQKENI. The CDR3 is 16 amino acids. The V end was cut by 1 base, the J end by 0 bases, with 12 bases between. The CDR3 region is CASSPRVTDYQETQYF. The CDR3 DNA reads as TGTGCCAGCTCACCACGTGTGACAGACTACCAAGAGACCCAGTACTTC.

This clonotype has ten or more counts. The chain joins TRBV5-1 to TRBJ2-1; 14 nucleotides match TRBD2. Germline CDR1 reads SGHRS; CDR2 reads YFSETQ. Trimming at V came to 4 bases and at J to 3 bases, leaving 12 bases not matched to a gene. The CDR3 is 19 residues long. The CDR3 sequence: CASSGPGLAGVKRYNEQFF. CDR3 coding DNA: TGCGCCAGCAGCGGACCGGGACTAGCGGGGGTCAAGCGCTACAATGAGCAGTTCTTC.

Ten or more counts support this clonotype. The chain is built from TRBV12-3 or TRBV12-4 and TRBJ1-3; D is unresolved. Trimming stripped 8 bases from V and 0 bases from J, with 5 bases between. The CDR3 runs 12 residues. CDR3 loop: CASGSSGNTIYF. In DNA, the CDR3 is TGTGCCAGCGGCAGCTCTGGAAACACCATATATTTT.

This clonotype was observed a handful of times. The gene calls are TRBV4-2 and TRBJ1-1; tentative D call: TRBD1 (5 bases). Trimming shortened V by 0 bases and J by 1 base, and 6 bases separated the two germline ends. Germline V lookup: CDR1 LGHNA, CDR2 YNFKEQ. The CDR3 contains 14 residues. The CDR3 region is CASSQEGENTEAFF. In DNA form, the CDR3 reads TGTGCCAGCAGCCAAGAAGGGGAGAACACTGAAGCTTTCTTT.

This clonotype was counted a few times. The chain uses TRBV7-3 and TRBJ2-2, with a weak D call TRBD2 (5 bases). This CDR3 comprises 14 residues. Trimming removed 5 bases at V and 5 bases at J, with 12 bases between. The germline V gene encodes CDR1 SGHTA and CDR2 FQGTGA. The CDR3 sequence: CASSQVPGTGELFF. The CDR3, as DNA: TGTGCCAGCAGCCAGGTCCCGGGGACCGGGGAGCTGTTTTTT.

This chain links TRBV25-1 with TRBJ1-2, with D perhaps matching TRBD1 (5 bases). The CDR3 loop spans 15 amino acids. Between the trimmed V and J ends, which lost 2 bases and 3 bases, there was a span of 13 bases. Germline loops: CDR1 MGHDK, CDR2 SYGVNS. CDR3 in amino acids: CASSETAEGDYGYTF. The DNA for the CDR3 is TGTGCCAGCAGTGAAACTGCAGAAGGGGACTATGGCTACACCTTC.

The chain combines TRBV29-1 with TRBJ1-5; maybe TRBD1 (5 bases). Trimming removed 4 bases at V and 3 bases at J, with 13 bases between. The CDR3 loop spans 14 amino acids. Per the germline V gene, CDR1 is SQVTM and CDR2 is ANQGSEA. CDR3: CSVATGGINQPQHF. The CDR3 DNA sequence: TGCAGCGTTGCAACAGGAGGCATCAATCAGCCCCAGCATTTT.

This clonotype occurred many times. J is TRBJ2-2 and V is TRBV7-7; D might be TRBD1 or TRBD2, each matching 6 bases. This CDR3 is 15 amino acids long. The V gene lost 2 bases and the J gene lost 3 bases, with 10 bases spanning the gap. Germline assignment: CDR1 SSHAT and CDR2 FNYEAQ (reference sequence). The CDR3 DNA reads as TGTGCCAGCAGCTTAAGAGGGGGGTACACCGGGGAGCTGTTTTTT. Its protein is CASSLRGGYTGELFF.

This chain links TRBV5-1 with TRBJ2-5; 11 bases fit TRBD2. The CDR3 sequence is 16 residues long. The trim removed 2 bases at V and 1 base at J, leaving 4 bases unmatched. From germline, CDR1 is SGHRS and CDR2 YFSETQ. The CDR3 coding sequence is TGCGCCAGCAGCTTCATGACTAGCGGGGTCCAAGAGACCCAGTACTTC. Protein: CASSFMTSGVQETQYF.

This clonotype showed up just a few times. The rearrangement links TRBV14 to TRBJ1-1; maybe TRBD1 (6 bases). Germline CDR1 is SGHDN and CDR2 is FVKESK. The CDR3 is 18 amino acids. V was trimmed by 4 bases and J by 6 bases, leaving 27 bases between them. The DNA for the CDR3 is TGTGCCAGCAGCCCTCCCGGCCCGAGACTTGGGGGCGGCTCTGAAGCTTTCTTT. Protein: CASSPPGPRLGGGSEAFF.

This clonotype has only a few counts. The V call is TRBV5-6, the J call TRBJ1-4; D gene unclear. V shed 1 base and J shed 3 bases, with 10 bases lying between them. The V gene's germline CDR1 is SGHDT and CDR2 YYEEEE. The length of the CDR3 is 15 residues. CDR3 sequence: CASSLPERANEKLFF. The CDR3, as DNA: TGTGCCAGCAGCTTGCCCGAGAGAGCTAATGAAAAACTGTTTTTT.

There are many counts of this clonotype. The rearrangement joins TRBV7-2 to TRBJ1-1; D is possibly TRBD1 (6 bases). This CDR3 contains 16 residues. In germline, CDR1 is SGHTA, CDR2 FQGNSA. V lost 0 bases and J 2 bases, leaving 13 bases between the germline ends. CDR3 amino acids: CASSLARRGANTEAFF. CDR3 DNA sequence: TGTGCCAGCAGCTTAGCAAGGCGGGGGGCAAACACTGAAGCTTTCTTT.